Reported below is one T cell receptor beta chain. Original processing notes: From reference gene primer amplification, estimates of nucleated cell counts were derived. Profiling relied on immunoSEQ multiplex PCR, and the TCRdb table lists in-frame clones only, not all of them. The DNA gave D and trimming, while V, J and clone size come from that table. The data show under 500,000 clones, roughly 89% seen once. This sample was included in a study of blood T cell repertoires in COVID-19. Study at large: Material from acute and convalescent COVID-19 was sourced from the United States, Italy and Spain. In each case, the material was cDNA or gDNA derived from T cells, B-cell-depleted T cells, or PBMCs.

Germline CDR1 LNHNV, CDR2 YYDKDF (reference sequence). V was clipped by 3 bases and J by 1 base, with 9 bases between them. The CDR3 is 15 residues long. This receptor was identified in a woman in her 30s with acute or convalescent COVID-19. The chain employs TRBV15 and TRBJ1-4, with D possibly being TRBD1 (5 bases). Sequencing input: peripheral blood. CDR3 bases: TGTGCCACCAGCAGGCAGGGCCGAACTAATGAAAAACTGTTTTTT. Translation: CATSRQGRTNEKLFF.